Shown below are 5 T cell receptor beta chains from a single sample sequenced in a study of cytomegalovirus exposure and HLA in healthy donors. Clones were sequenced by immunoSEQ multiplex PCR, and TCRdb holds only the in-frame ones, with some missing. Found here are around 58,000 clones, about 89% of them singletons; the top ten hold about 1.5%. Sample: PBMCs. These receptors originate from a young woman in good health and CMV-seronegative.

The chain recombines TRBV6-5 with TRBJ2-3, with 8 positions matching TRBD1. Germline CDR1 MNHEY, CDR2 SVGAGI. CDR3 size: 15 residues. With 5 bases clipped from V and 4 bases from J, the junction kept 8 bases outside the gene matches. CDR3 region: CASSRAGGYSDTQYF. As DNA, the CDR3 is TGTGCCAGCAGTAGGGCAGGGGGCTACTCAGATACGCAGTATTTT.

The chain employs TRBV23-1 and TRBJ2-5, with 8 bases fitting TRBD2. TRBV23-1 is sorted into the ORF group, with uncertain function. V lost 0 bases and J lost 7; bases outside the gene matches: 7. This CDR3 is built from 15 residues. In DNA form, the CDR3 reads TGCGCCAGCAGTCAATCGATTAGCGGGAAGGGGACCCAGTACTTC. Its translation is CASSQSISGKGTQYF.

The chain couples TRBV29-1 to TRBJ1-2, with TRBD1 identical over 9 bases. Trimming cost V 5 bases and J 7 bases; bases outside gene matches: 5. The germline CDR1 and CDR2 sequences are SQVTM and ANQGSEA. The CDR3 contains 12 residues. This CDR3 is CSVRDRESGYTF. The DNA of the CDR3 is TGCAGCGTTCGGGACAGGGAATCTGGCTACACCTTC.

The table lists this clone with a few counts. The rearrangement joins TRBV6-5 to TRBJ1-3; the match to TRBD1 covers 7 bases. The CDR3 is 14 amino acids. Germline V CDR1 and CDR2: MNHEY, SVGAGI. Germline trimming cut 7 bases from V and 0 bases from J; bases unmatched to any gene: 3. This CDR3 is CASTAGGSGNTIYF. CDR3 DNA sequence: TGTGCCAGCACCGCAGGGGGCTCTGGAAACACCATATATTTT.

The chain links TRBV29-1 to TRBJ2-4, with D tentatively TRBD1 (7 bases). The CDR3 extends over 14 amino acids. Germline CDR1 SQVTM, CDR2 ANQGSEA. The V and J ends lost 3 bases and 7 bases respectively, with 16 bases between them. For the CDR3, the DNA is TGCAGCGTTGAGGGGAGGCAGGGGGGTAACATTCAGTACTTC. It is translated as CSVEGRQGGNIQYF.